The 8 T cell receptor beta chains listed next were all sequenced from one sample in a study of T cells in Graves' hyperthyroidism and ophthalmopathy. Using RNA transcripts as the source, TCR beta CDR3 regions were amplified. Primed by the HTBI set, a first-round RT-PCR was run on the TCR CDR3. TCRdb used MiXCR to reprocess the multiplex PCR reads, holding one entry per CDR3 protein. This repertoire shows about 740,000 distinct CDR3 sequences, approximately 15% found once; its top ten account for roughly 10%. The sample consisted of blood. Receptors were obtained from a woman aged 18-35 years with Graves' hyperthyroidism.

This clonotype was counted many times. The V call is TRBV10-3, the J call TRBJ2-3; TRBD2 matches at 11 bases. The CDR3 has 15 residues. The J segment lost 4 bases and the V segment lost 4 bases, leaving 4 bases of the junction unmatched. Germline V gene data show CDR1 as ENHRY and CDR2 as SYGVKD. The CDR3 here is CAISGLAGGADTQYF. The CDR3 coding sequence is TGTGCCATCAGTGGTCTAGCGGGAGGTGCAGATACGCAGTATTTT.

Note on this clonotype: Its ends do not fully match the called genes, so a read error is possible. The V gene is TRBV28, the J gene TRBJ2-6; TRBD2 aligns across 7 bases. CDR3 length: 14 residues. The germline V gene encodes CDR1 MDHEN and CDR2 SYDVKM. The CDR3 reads CASGGDSGASVLTF. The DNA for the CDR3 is TGTGCCAGCGGGGGGGACTCTGGGGCCAGCGTCCTGACTTTC.

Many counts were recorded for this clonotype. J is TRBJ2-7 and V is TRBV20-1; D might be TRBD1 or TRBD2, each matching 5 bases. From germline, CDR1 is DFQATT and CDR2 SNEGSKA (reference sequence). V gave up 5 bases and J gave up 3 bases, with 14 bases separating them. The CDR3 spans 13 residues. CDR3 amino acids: CSADSGSYYEQYF. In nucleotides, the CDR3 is TGCAGTGCTGACAGCGGTTCGTACTACGAGCAGTACTTC.

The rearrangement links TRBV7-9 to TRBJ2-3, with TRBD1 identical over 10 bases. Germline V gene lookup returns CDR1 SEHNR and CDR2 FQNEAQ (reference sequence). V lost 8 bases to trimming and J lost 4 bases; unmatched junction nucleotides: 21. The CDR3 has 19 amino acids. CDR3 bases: TGTGCCAGCCGAAGAGAGACAGGGGGCGCGAAATTGTTGGCAGATACGCAGTATTTT. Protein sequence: CASRRETGGAKLLADTQYF.

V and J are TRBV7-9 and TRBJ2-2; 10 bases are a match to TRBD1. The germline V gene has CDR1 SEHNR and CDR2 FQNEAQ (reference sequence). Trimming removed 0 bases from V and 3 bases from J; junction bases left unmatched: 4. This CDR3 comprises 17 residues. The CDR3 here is CASSLATGGIDTGELFF. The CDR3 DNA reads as TGTGCCAGCAGCTTAGCGACAGGGGGCATCGACACCGGGGAGCTGTTTTTT.

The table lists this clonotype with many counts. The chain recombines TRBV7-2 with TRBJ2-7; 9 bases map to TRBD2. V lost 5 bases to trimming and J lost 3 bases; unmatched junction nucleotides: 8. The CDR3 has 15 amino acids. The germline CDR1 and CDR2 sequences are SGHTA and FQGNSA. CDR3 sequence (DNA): TGTGCCAGCAGCCTACTCTGGCGGGAGGGCTACGAGCAGTACTTC. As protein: CASSLLWREGYEQYF.

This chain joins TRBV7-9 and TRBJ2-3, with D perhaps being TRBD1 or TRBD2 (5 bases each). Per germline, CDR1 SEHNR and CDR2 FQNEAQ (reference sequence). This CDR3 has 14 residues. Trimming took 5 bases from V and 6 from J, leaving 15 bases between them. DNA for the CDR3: TGTGCCAGCAGCCATCCTTCGTGGGGGGATACGCAGTATTTT. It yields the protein CASSHPSWGDTQYF.

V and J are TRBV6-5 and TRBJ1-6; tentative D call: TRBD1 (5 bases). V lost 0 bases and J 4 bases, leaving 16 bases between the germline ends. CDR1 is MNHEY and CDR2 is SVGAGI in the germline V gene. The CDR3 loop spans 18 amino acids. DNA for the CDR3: TGTGCCAGCAGTTACTCAGGGCAGGGAAAACCTTATAATTCACCCCTCCACTTT. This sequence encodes CASSYSGQGKPYNSPLHF.